These 12 T cell receptor beta chains were all obtained from the same sample, sequenced in a study of Graves' ophthalmopathy and Graves' hyperthyroidism. Amplification from RNA transcripts yielded the TCR beta CDR3 regions. RT-PCR in the first round used HTBI primers; a second-round multiplex PCR followed. TCRdb called the multiplex PCR reads again in MiXCR, with one record for every CDR3 protein. This sample carries about 58,000 distinct CDR3 sequences, approximately 45% of them seen once, and the ten largest clones take roughly 5%. Sequenced sample: peripheral blood. These receptor sequences come from an adult woman with Graves' ophthalmopathy.

Points on this clonotype: This is likely a read error, given that the CDR3 carries no conserved phenylalanine or tryptophan at its end. Because the CDR3's place on the DNA is in doubt, the DNA is left out and the CDR3 is given as listed by TCRdb. This chain joins TRBV5-1 and TRBJ2-1; the D call in the table, TRBD1, was not verified against the DNA. The CDR3 sequence runs 9 residues, both termini included. Germline values: CDR1 SGHRS, CDR2 YFSETQ. The CDR3 region is CASSPAQAY.

Details on this clonotype: The germline gene is not matched at one end of the junction; a read error may be the cause. The chain links TRBV7-2 to TRBJ1-2; 12 nucleotides align to TRBD1. From germline, CDR1 is SGHTA and CDR2 FQGNSA. CDR3 length: 14 amino acids. This CDR3 is CASRLGTGGAGYTF. CDR3 DNA: TGTGCCAGCAGATTAGGGACAGGGGGCGCGGGCTACACCTTC. Combining the CDR3 with reference TRBV7-2 and TRBJ1-2 gives the whole variable domain GAGVSQSPSNKVTEKGKDVELRCDPISGHTALYWYRQSLGQGLEFLIYFQGNSAPDKSGLPSDRFSAERTGGSVSTLTIQRTQQEDSAVYLCASRLGTGGAGYTFGSGTRLTVV.

This clonotype was detected ten times or more. The genes are TRBV6-5 and TRBJ2-3; D is uncertain. The V and J ends lost 0 bases and 5 bases respectively, with 9 bases between them. The CDR3 totals 14 residues. CDR1 and CDR2 from the germline V gene are MNHEY and SVGAGI. CDR3 coding DNA: TGTGCCAGCAGTTACTCGCTAGGCCAAGATACGCAGTATTTT. It encodes CASSYSLGQDTQYF.

As for this clonotype: Here the CDR3 omits its conserved ending phenylalanine or tryptophan, so a read error is the likely source. The limits of the CDR3 on the DNA are not certain, so only TCRdb's listed CDR3 is given. The chain recombines TRBV7-2 with TRBJ2-5; the table gives TRBD1 as D, unverified against the DNA. The CDR3 numbers 14 amino acids, ends counted. Germline V gene lookup returns CDR1 SGHTA and CDR2 FQGNSA. CDR3: CTSGLDSGQETQYL.

J is TRBJ2-7 and V is TRBV2; a possible D gene is TRBD1 (6 bases). CDR3 length equals 12 residues. CDR1 and CDR2 from the germline V gene are SNHLY and FYNNEI. V lost 8 bases to trimming and J lost 2 bases, with 10 bases between them. Here the CDR3 DNA reads TGTGCCAGCCGCGGACAGCCCTACGAGCAGTACTTC. Translation gives CASRGQPYEQYF.

This clonotype has a single count. This chain uses TRBV29-1 with TRBJ2-7; a possible D gene is TRBD1 (6 bases). This CDR3 is 15 amino acids long. V lost 0 bases, J lost 7 bases, and 19 bases lay in between. The germline V gene has CDR1 SQVTM and CDR2 ANQGSEA. The CDR3 sequence: CSVEDALTGLREQYF. The CDR3 nucleotides read TGCAGCGTTGAAGATGCCCTCACAGGGTTGAGAGAGCAGTACTTC.

This clonotype was counted ten times or more. The chain joins TRBV28 to TRBJ1-2; 7 nucleotides agree with TRBD1. V shed 8 bases and J 7 bases; nucleotides not matched to a gene: 10. The CDR3 extends over 13 amino acids. Germline values: CDR1 MDHEN, CDR2 SYDVKM. The CDR3 spells CASHPAGGSGYTF. CDR3 bases: TGTGCCAGCCACCCCGCAGGGGGTTCTGGCTACACCTTC.

This clonotype was seen only a few times. V gene TRBV7-9 combines with J gene TRBJ2-3, with D possibly being TRBD1 (6 bases). V lost 4 bases to trimming and J lost 11 bases, with 16 bases between them. This CDR3 region has 13 residues. Germline V gene data show CDR1 as SEHNR and CDR2 as FQNEAQ (reference sequence). This CDR3 reads CASSSYRDNEQYF. CDR3 coding DNA: TGTGCCAGCAGCTCCTACAGGGACAATGAGCAGTATTTT.

The chain recombines TRBV7-8 with TRBJ2-2; D might be TRBD2 (5 bases). The V gene's germline CDR1 is SGHVS and CDR2 FQNEAQ. This CDR3 is built from 15 residues. Between the trimmed V and J ends, which lost 1 base and 9 bases, there was a span of 15 bases. This CDR3 is CASSLDRGVGRELFF. CDR3 bases: TGTGCCAGCAGCTTAGATCGGGGAGTAGGAAGGGAGCTGTTTTTT.

This sequence joins TRBV29-1 and TRBJ2-1; 9 bases agree with TRBD2. The CDR3 covers 17 residues. The germline CDR1 and CDR2 sequences are SQVTM and ANQGSEA. The J segment lost 0 bases and the V segment lost 3 bases, leaving 9 bases of the junction unmatched. CDR3 protein: CSVERSGGPSSYNEQFF. The CDR3 nucleotides read TGCAGCGTTGAGCGTAGCGGGGGCCCTAGCTCCTACAATGAGCAGTTCTTC.

This clonotype was observed many times. V and J are TRBV5-8 and TRBJ2-3; D call uncertain. Trimming shortened V by 2 bases and J by 1 base, and 5 bases separated the two germline ends. This CDR3 spans 13 amino acids. Germline values: CDR1 SGHTS, CDR2 YDEGEE. CDR3 DNA: TGTGCCAGCAGCTTTTCGGGCACAGATACGCAGTATTTT. Residues: CASSFSGTDTQYF. Using reference TRBV5-8 and TRBJ2-3 for the parts outside the CDR3, the full variable domain is EAGVTQSPTHLIKTRGQQATLRCSPISGHTSVYWYQQALGLGLQFLLWYDEGEERNRGNFPPRFSGRQFPNYSSELNVNALELEDSALYLCASSFSGTDTQYFGPGTRLTVL.

This chain uses TRBV7-2 with TRBJ2-5, with TRBD1 as a possible D gene (5 bases). This CDR3 is built from 13 residues. V was shortened by 1 base and J by 7 bases, with 10 bases between the two germline ends. Germline-derived CDR1 and CDR2 are SGHTA and FQGNSA. CDR3 protein: CASSLVTVGTQYF. The CDR3 DNA reads TGTGCCAGCAGCTTAGTGACAGTGGGGACCCAGTACTTC. Together with reference TRBV7-2 and TRBJ2-5, the CDR3 gives the full variable domain: GAGVSQSPSNKVTEKGKDVELRCDPISGHTALYWYRQSLGQGLEFLIYFQGNSAPDKSGLPSDRFSAERTGGSVSTLTIQRTQQEDSAVYLCASSLVTVGTQYFGPGTRLLVL.